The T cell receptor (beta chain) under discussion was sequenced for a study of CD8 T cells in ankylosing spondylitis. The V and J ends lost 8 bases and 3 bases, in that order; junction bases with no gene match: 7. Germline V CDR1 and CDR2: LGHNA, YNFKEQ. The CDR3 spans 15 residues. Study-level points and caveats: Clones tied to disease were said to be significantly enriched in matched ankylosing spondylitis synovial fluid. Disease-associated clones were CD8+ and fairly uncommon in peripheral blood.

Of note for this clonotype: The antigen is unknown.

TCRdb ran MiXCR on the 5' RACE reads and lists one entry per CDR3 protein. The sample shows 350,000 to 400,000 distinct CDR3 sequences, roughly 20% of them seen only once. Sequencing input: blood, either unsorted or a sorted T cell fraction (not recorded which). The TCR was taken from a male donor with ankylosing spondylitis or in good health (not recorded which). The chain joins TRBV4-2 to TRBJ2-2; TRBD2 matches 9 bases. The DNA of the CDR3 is TGTGCCAGCCGGACTAGCGCACGGGACACCGGGGAGCTGTTTTTT. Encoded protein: CASRTSARDTGELFF.